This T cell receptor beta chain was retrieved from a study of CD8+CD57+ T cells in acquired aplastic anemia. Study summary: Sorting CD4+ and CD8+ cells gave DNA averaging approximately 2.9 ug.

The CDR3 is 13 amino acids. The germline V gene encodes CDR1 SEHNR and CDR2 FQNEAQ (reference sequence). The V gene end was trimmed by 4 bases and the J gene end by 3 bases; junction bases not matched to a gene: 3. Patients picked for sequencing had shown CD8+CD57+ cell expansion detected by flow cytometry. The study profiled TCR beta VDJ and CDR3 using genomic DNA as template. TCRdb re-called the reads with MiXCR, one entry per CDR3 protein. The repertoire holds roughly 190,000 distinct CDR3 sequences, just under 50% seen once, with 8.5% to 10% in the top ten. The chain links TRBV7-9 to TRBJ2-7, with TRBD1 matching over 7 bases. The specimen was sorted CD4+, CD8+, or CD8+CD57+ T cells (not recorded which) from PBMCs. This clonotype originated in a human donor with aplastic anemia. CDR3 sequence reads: CASSSGGFYEQYF. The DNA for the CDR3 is TGTGCCAGCAGCTCAGGGGGTTTCTACGAGCAGTACTTC.